The text below deals with one T cell receptor beta chain. Its target is not known. The CDR3 covers 14 residues. V lost 3 bases, J lost 5 bases, and 2 bases stayed unmatched. The germline V gene has CDR1 LNHNV and CDR2 YYDKDF (reference sequence). The record originates from a study of response to subunit inactivated influenza vaccine. Regarding the study as a whole: The authors offered the suggestion that each seasonal influenza vaccination recruits few new T cells.

Via MiXCR, TCRdb re-called the RT-PCR reads, giving one row per CDR3 protein. The sample lists about 540,000 distinct CDR3 sequences; around 15% were seen once. The sequence came from a man between 50 and 59 years old who received an inactivated influenza vaccine. J is TRBJ1-1 and V is TRBV15; 11 bases align to TRBD1. The source material was PBMCs from blood, sampled approximately 12 days after vaccination. CDR3 bases: TGTGCCACCAGCAGGGACAGGGGGCCGACTGAAGCTTTCTTT. Translation gives CATSRDRGPTEAFF.